This T cell receptor beta chain was documented in a study of CD8 T cells in ankylosing spondylitis. TCRdb reanalysed the 5' RACE reads using MiXCR and keeps one entry per CDR3 protein. The sample has about 210,000 distinct CDR3 sequences; under 8.5% are singletons. This clonotype has just a few counts. The junction shows a germline mismatch at one end, possibly a read error. Germline V gene lookup returns CDR1 SNHLY and CDR2 FYNNEI. The CDR3 is 14 amino acids. Sequencing was done on a sample of blood, either unsorted or a sorted T cell fraction (not recorded which). The chain carries TRBV2 and TRBJ2-1; 11 nucleotides align to TRBD1. This TCR derives from a female donor with ankylosing spondylitis or in good health (not recorded which). CDR3 region: CASSPSRTGTGGVF. The CDR3 DNA follows: TGTGCCAGCAGCCCAAGCCGTACCGGGACAGGGGGAGTCTTC. The whole variable domain, remainder taken from reference TRBV2 and TRBJ2-1, is EPEVTQTPSHQVTQMGQEVILRCVPISNHLYFYWYRQILGQKVEFLVSFYNNEISEKSEIFDDQFSVERPDGSNFTLKIRSTKLEDSAMYFCASSPSRTGTGGVFGPGTRLTVL.